This TCR beta chain is from a study of human T cells and chemical hapten exposure. For the study at large: Throughout the approximately 24-week study, diphenylcyclopropenone was applied weekly to the patients' scalps.

Time point noted: patch test 1, 2 weeks after DPC sensitization. The sample's treatment: therapeutic diphenylcyclopropenone sensitization with weekly scalp DPC. It was from unfractionated whole blood that total RNA was extracted. In this sample, this clonotype turned up many times. Its target is unknown. Overall study results and limits: In the PT1 data, expanded TCR counts showed a positive correlation with patch test score.

The CDR3 length is 12 residues. The V gene's germline CDR1 is LNHDA and CDR2 SQIVND (reference sequence). The V and J ends lost 3 bases and 8 bases, in that order; junction bases with no gene match: 2. Original handling: TCRs per sample had a median of approximately 100,000 and ranged from roughly 20,000 to 690,600. TCRdb itself ran the RACE reads through MiXCR, one entry per CDR3 protein. The authors' filters were not applied to this entry. Of 300,000 to 400,000 distinct CDR3 sequences listed, 6% to 8.5% were seen once; the top ten hold approximately 8.9%. This chain links TRBV19 with TRBJ1-2; 8 nucleotides match TRBD1. Sample: whole blood, taken in connection with sensitization to the hapten diphenylcyclopropenone (DPC). This receptor was taken from a woman younger than 30 with alopecia areata. Some clones in this sample may be carry-over from other donors' samples. The CDR3 DNA is TGTGCCAGTAGTATCGACAGGGGCGGCTACACCTTC. Residues: CASSIDRGGYTF.